These 31 T cell receptor beta chains came from one sample sequenced in a study of CD8+ T cells in alopecia areata. RNA extraction and reverse transcription yielded cDNA as sequencing template. Assay used: immunoSEQ multiplex PCR; TCRdb lists only in-frame clones, some missing. Seen here are some 110,000 clones, approximately 58% observed once, and the top ten hold 2.8%. The material sequenced was CD4+ T cells sorted from blood. Receptors were obtained from a human donor in good health.

This clone has just a few counts. The chain's CDR3 is CASSKRGGGGYTF. The CDR3 coding sequence is TGTGCCAGCAGCAAAAGGGGGGGCGGCGGCTACACCTTC. The chain combines TRBV21-1 with TRBJ1-2. TRBV21-1 is flagged as a pseudogene. This CDR3 spans 13 amino acids.

This chain links TRBV4-1 with TRBJ2-7, with 8 bases matching TRBD2. The junction had 6 bases not matched to a gene; V was cut back by 2 bases and J by 3 bases. The germline CDR1 and CDR2 sequences are MGHRA and YSYEKL. The CDR3 spans 15 residues. DNA for the CDR3: TGCGCCAGCAGCCAACTAGCGGGTAGTCACTACGAGCAGTACTTC. Encoded protein: CASSQLAGSHYEQYF.

The chain links TRBV2 to TRBJ1-6; D gene unclear. Trimming left V 5 bases short and J 3 bases short, with 11 bases between. CDR1 and CDR2 from the germline V gene are SNHLY and FYNNEI. This CDR3 spans 15 amino acids. The CDR3 sequence: CASSLGPNYNSPLHF. The CDR3 nucleotides are TGTGCCAGCAGTCTCGGACCGAACTATAATTCACCCCTCCACTTT.

This clone was counted a single time. The gene calls are TRBV18 and TRBJ1-6, with a possible D match to TRBD1 (5 bases). Trimming left V 6 bases short and J 5 bases short, with 17 bases between. The CDR3 runs to 16 residues. Germline-derived CDR1 and CDR2 are KGHSH and LQKENI. The CDR3 region is CASSPGVQGDNSPLHF. CDR3 nucleotides: TGTGCCAGCTCCCCAGGAGTGCAGGGCGATAATTCACCCCTCCACTTT.

The CDR3 DNA is TGTGCCAGCAGTCGGGGGCAAGAGACCCAGTACTTC. It yields the protein CASSRGQETQYF. This rearrangement joins TRBV11-2 to TRBJ2-5; the D gene is possibly TRBD2 (6 bases). Per germline, CDR1 SGHAT and CDR2 FQNNGV. CDR3 length: 12 amino acids. V shed 6 bases and J shed 2 bases, with 7 bases lying between them.

The chain recombines TRBV18 with TRBJ2-3, with TRBD2 identical over 7 bases. This CDR3 contains 16 residues. Germline V gene sequence: CDR1 KGHSH, CDR2 LQKENI. J gave up 0 bases and V 3 bases, and 6 bases lay outside the gene matches. This chain's CDR3 is CASSPVQRGSTDTQYF. DNA of the CDR3: TGTGCCAGCTCACCGGTTCAGCGGGGCAGCACAGATACGCAGTATTTT.

The genes are TRBV7-8 and TRBJ2-5; 15 bases line up with TRBD2. V trimming: 5 bases; J trimming: 5 bases; junction bases outside the gene matches: 9. Germline V lookup: CDR1 SGHVS, CDR2 FQNEAQ. This CDR3 region has 17 residues. The CDR3, as DNA: TGTGCCAGCAGCCCGGGGACTAGCGGGGGGCCCCTGGAGACCCAGTACTTC. This translates into CASSPGTSGGPLETQYF.

By sample fraction, this clone is medium-sized. The J gene is TRBJ1-5, the V gene TRBV7-2; D ambiguous. V shed 3 bases and J shed 3 bases, with 3 bases lying between them. The CDR3 consists of 12 residues. Germline lookup yields CDR1 SGHTA and CDR2 FQGNSA. CDR3 DNA: TGTGCCAGCAGCTTCGACAATCAGCCCCAGCATTTT. Translation: CASSFDNQPQHF.

This clone was counted only a few times. The V call is TRBV4-2, the J call TRBJ1-2; 8 nucleotides agree with TRBD1. The V and J ends lost 0 bases and 4 bases, in that order; junction bases with no gene match: 10. Germline V gene lookup returns CDR1 LGHNA and CDR2 YNFKEQ. This CDR3 has 17 amino acids. CDR3 bases: TGTGCCAGCAGCCAAGACCACGGGACAGGCGATATCTATGGCTACACCTTC. Translating it yields CASSQDHGTGDIYGYTF.

This clone appeared a few times. Other DNA sequences within the sample encode an identical CDR3. The J gene is TRBJ2-7, the V gene TRBV2, with 8 nucleotides matching TRBD1. The CDR3 runs to 13 residues. Trimming removed 4 bases from V and 6 bases from J; junction bases left unmatched: 5. Germline-derived CDR1 and CDR2 are SNHLY and FYNNEI. The CDR3 DNA follows: TGTGCCAGCAGTGGGCAGGGGGCAGGCGAGCAGTACTTC. Its translation is CASSGQGAGEQYF. Using reference TRBV2 and TRBJ2-7 for the parts outside the CDR3, the full variable domain is EPEVTQTPSHQVTQMGQEVILRCVPISNHLYFYWYRQILGQKVEFLVSFYNNEISEKSEIFDDQFSVERPDGSNFTLKIRSTKLEDSAMYFCASSGQGAGEQYFGPGTRLTVT.

The rearrangement links TRBV5-1 to TRBJ1-5; D might be TRBD1 (5 bases). Per germline, CDR1 SGHRS and CDR2 YFSETQ. Trimming removed 3 bases from V and 6 bases from J, with 16 bases in between. The CDR3 has 15 amino acids. This chain's CDR3 is CASSSDGHEGQPQHF. CDR3 in DNA: TGCGCCAGCAGCTCGGACGGACACGAGGGTCAGCCCCAGCATTTT.

The rearrangement uses TRBV11-2 and TRBJ2-5; D could derive from TRBD1 or TRBD2 (5 bases each). V was cut by 1 base and J by 2 bases, with 14 bases left in between. CDR1 and CDR2 (germline): SGHAT, FQNNGV. The CDR3 has 16 residues. The CDR3 region is CASSLGSKGSQETQYF. CDR3 nucleotides: TGTGCCAGCAGCTTAGGTTCGAAGGGGAGTCAAGAGACCCAGTACTTC. Drawing the rest from reference TRBV11-2 and TRBJ2-5, the complete variable domain is EAGVAQSPRYKIIEKRQSVAFWCNPISGHATLYWYQQILGQGPKLLIQFQNNGVVDDSQLPKDRFSAERLKGVDSTLKIQPAKLEDSAVYLCASSLGSKGSQETQYFGPGTRLLVL.

The rearrangement uses TRBV4-1 and TRBJ2-3, with TRBD2 matching over 10 bases. The germline gives CDR1 MGHRA, CDR2 YSYEKL. The CDR3 extends over 16 amino acids. J gave up 4 bases and V 1 base, and 5 bases lay outside the gene matches. CDR3 protein: CASSQGLAGDADTQYF. CDR3 coding DNA: TGCGCCAGCAGCCAAGGGCTAGCGGGGGATGCAGATACGCAGTATTTT.

This clone was observed a handful of times. At the DNA level, this CDR3 is encoded by other sequences in the same sample as well. The CDR3 DNA is TGTGCCAGCAGTCCCGGCGAGACCCAGTACTTC. Protein sequence: CASSPGETQYF. The chain combines TRBV25-1 with TRBJ2-5; D not resolved. The germline CDR1 and CDR2 sequences are MGHDK and SYGVNS. The CDR3 spans 11 residues. V lost 5 bases and J lost 5, with 6 bases in between.

This clone came up once. The chain joins TRBV30 to TRBJ2-3; D is ambiguous. Germline V CDR1 and CDR2: GTSNPN, SVGIG (reference sequence). CDR3 length: 11 residues. The V gene lost 5 bases and the J gene lost 7 bases, with 10 bases spanning the gap. CDR3 loop: CAWGNLNTQYF. In DNA, the CDR3 is TGTGCCTGGGGAAATTTGAATACGCAGTATTTT.

This clone has only a few counts. The rearrangement links TRBV14 to TRBJ1-4; possible D gene TRBD1, 6 bases. The CDR3 extends over 15 amino acids. Looked up from germline, CDR1 is SGHDN and CDR2 is FVKESK. Trimming cost V 4 bases and J 5 bases, with 14 bases left between them. The CDR3 loop is CASSLLTGRNEKLFF. CDR3 nucleotides: TGTGCCAGCAGCCTCCTGACAGGCCGGAATGAAAAACTGTTTTTT.

This chain joins TRBV29-1 and TRBJ1-1; no firm D call. The CDR3 runs 13 residues. V gave up 3 bases and J gave up 1 base, with 9 bases separating them. The germline CDR1 and CDR2 sequences are SQVTM and ANQGSEA. The DNA of the CDR3 is TGCAGCGTTGATCGGGGTAAGAACACTGAAGCTTTCTTT. Amino acids: CSVDRGKNTEAFF.

This clone was seen a handful of times. The V gene is TRBV2, the J gene TRBJ2-5; either TRBD1 or TRBD2 may fit D (5 bases each). Trimming stripped 2 bases from V and 9 bases from J, with 22 bases between. The germline V gene encodes CDR1 SNHLY and CDR2 FYNNEI. The CDR3 is 16 residues long. The CDR3 here is CASSETLDRLRGAQYF. The CDR3 bases are TGTGCCAGCAGTGAAACCCTCGATCGGCTCAGAGGGGCCCAGTACTTC.

V gene TRBV2 combines with J gene TRBJ1-6; unclear D gene. V shed 6 bases and J shed 7 bases, with 10 bases lying between them. Germline CDR1 is SNHLY and CDR2 is FYNNEI. This CDR3 comprises 13 residues. CDR3 region: CASSRDQNSPLHF. The CDR3 nucleotides are TGTGCCAGCAGCCGGGATCAAAATTCACCCCTCCACTTT.

This chain links TRBV6-1 with TRBJ1-1; D remains unclear. Germline V gene sequence: CDR1 MNHNS, CDR2 SASEGT. Trimming took 2 bases from V and 2 from J, leaving 12 bases between them. The CDR3 sequence is 15 residues long. DNA for the CDR3: TGTGCCAGCAGTGAAACATGGGATATCAACACTGAAGCTTTCTTT. Translating it yields CASSETWDINTEAFF.

This clone was counted a single time. The chain joins TRBV5-4 to TRBJ1-5, with no clear D. Germline CDR1 is SGHNT and CDR2 is YYREEE (reference sequence). Trimming removed 1 base from V and 7 bases from J, with 9 bases in between. This CDR3 spans 13 amino acids. CDR3 sequence: CASSLFGNQPQHF. The CDR3 DNA reads TGTGCCAGCAGCTTGTTTGGAAACCAGCCCCAGCATTTT. Full variable domain (remainder filled in from reference TRBV5-4 and TRBJ1-5): ETGVTQSPTHLIKTRGQQVTLRCSSQSGHNTVSWYQQALGQGPQFIFQYYREEENGRGNFPPRFSGLQFPNYSSELNVNALELDDSALYLCASSLFGNQPQHFGDGTRLSIL.

CDR3 DNA: TGTGCCAGCAGTGTAGGGACAGGGTACAGCTATGGCTACACCTTC. This sequence encodes CASSVGTGYSYGYTF. This rearrangement joins TRBV6-6 to TRBJ1-2, with TRBD1 matching over 9 bases. CDR3 length: 15 residues. J was trimmed by 4 bases and V by 5 bases; bases with no gene match: 8. In germline, CDR1 is MNHNY, CDR2 SVGAGI (reference sequence).

V gene TRBV5-1 combines with J gene TRBJ1-1; 9 nucleotides agree with TRBD1. The germline V gene encodes CDR1 SGHRS and CDR2 YFSETQ. J was trimmed by 4 bases and V by 2 bases; bases with no gene match: 6. This CDR3 comprises 15 residues. CDR3 nucleotides: TGCGCCAGCAGCTTCACAGGGGGCGCCGGCACTGAAGCTTTCTTT. It is translated as CASSFTGGAGTEAFF.

This clone was detected a few times. CDR3 sequence (DNA): TGCGCCAGCAGCTTGGCCTTACAAGCGGGTTTCTACAATGAGCAGTTCTTC. Its protein product is CASSLALQAGFYNEQFF. The chain carries TRBV5-1 and TRBJ2-1; tentative D call: TRBD2 (6 bases). The germline V gene has CDR1 SGHRS and CDR2 YFSETQ. V was shortened by 0 bases and J by 3 bases, with 16 bases between the two germline ends. This CDR3 has 17 amino acids.

V gene TRBV7-9 combines with J gene TRBJ1-5; D gene ambiguous. The germline V gene has CDR1 SEHNR and CDR2 FQNEAQ (reference sequence). The CDR3 runs to 13 residues. Trimming removed 3 bases from V and 2 bases from J, with 5 bases in between. CDR3 sequence reads: CASSLSGNQPQHF. CDR3 in DNA: TGTGCCAGCAGCTTGTCGGGCAATCAGCCCCAGCATTTT.

The chain has TRBV25-1 and TRBJ2-5, with D unclear. This CDR3 has 14 residues. Germline V gene data show CDR1 as MGHDK and CDR2 as SYGVNS. The ends were cut back, 4 bases at V and 1 base at J, with 10 bases in the middle. This chain's CDR3 is CASSGFNTQETQYF. CDR3 nucleotides: TGTGCCAGCAGTGGCTTTAATACCCAAGAGACCCAGTACTTC. The whole variable domain, remainder taken from reference TRBV25-1 and TRBJ2-5, is EADIYQTPRYLVIGTGKKITLECSQTMGHDKMYWYQQDPGMELHLIHYSYGVNSTEKGDLSSESTVSRIRTEHFPLTLESARPSHTSQYLCASSGFNTQETQYFGPGTRLLVL.

In this sample, this clone turned up a few times. This sequence joins TRBV29-1 and TRBJ2-1; D unclear. The germline V gene has CDR1 SQVTM and CDR2 ANQGSEA. V shed 6 bases and J shed 9 bases, with 12 bases lying between them. The CDR3 sequence is 11 residues long. The CDR3 protein is CSVQFVAEQFF. In DNA, the CDR3 is TGCAGCGTCCAATTCGTGGCTGAGCAGTTCTTC.

This clone is a singleton in its sample. CDR3 coding DNA: TGCGCCAGCAGCATGACAAGTGGGACAGGGGTATCTGAGCAGTTCTTC. It encodes CASSMTSGTGVSEQFF. The V gene is TRBV5-1, the J gene TRBJ2-1, with 10 bases matching TRBD1. The CDR3 is 16 amino acids. Germline loops: CDR1 SGHRS, CDR2 YFSETQ. The ends lost 4 bases at V and 9 bases at J; junction bases unmatched: 13.

The gene calls are TRBV9 and TRBJ1-2; D is unresolved. Trimming left V 0 bases short and J 8 bases short, with 8 bases between. Germline V lookup: CDR1 SGDLS, CDR2 YYNGEE. This CDR3 has 12 residues. The CDR3 sequence is CASSVDSRGYTF. The CDR3, as DNA: TGTGCCAGCAGCGTAGATAGTCGAGGCTACACCTTC.

Written as DNA, the CDR3 is TGTGCCTGGAGCCAGACAGGGGACTATGGCTACACCTTC. Amino acids: CAWSQTGDYGYTF. This chain uses TRBV30 with TRBJ1-2; TRBD1 agrees at 8 bases. The trim removed 3 bases at V and 3 bases at J, leaving 3 bases unmatched. This CDR3 region has 13 residues. Looked up from germline, CDR1 is GTSNPN and CDR2 is SVGIG (reference sequence).

The chain combines TRBV29-1 with TRBJ2-3; perhaps TRBD2 as D (6 bases). The CDR3 loop spans 14 amino acids. V shed 4 bases and J shed 3 bases, with 14 bases lying between them. Germline loops: CDR1 SQVTM, CDR2 ANQGSEA. CDR3 region: CSVALRGTTDTQYF. For the CDR3, the DNA is TGCAGCGTTGCTTTGCGGGGTACGACAGATACGCAGTATTTT.